This entry features one T cell receptor (beta chain) sequence. These data are taken from a study of blood T cell repertoires in COVID-19. In germline, CDR1 is SGHNT, CDR2 YENEEA. V lost 2 bases and J lost 10; bases outside the gene matches: 9. This CDR3 spans 16 amino acids. Sequencing used immunoSEQ multiplex PCR; TCRdb keeps in-frame clones, though not all of them. The profile shows roughly 230,000 clones, around 82% of them singletons. Recruits, aged about 18 to 100 years, lived in 24 US areas. Participant-given clinical history determined each cohort assignment. This sequence joins TRBV11-3 and TRBJ2-1; 12 bases are a match to TRBD2. The sequence derives from a man aged 45-65 years who had recovered from COVID-19. The sequencing sample was made of PBMCs or T cells enriched from blood (not recorded which). CDR3 sequence (DNA): TGTGCCAGCAGCTTACGGCTAGCGGGAGGGCCTCGAGAGCAGTTCTTC. Amino acids: CASSLRLAGGPREQFF.